Reported below is one TCR beta chain. Its antigen is unidentified. Then a second PCR, running roughly 7 to 11 cycles, was carried out with a sample-barcoded 5' primer and a J-beta primer mix. In TCRdb, the 5' RACE reads were re-called with MiXCR into one record per CDR3 protein. The repertoire holds more than 700,000 distinct CDR3 sequences, with about 53% as singletons. The source of the sample is a study of blood T cells in healthy people across ages. Across the whole study: About one barcoded TCR beta cDNA was captured per two T cells. Study-level points and caveats: TCR beta diversity tracked closely with naive T cell percentage.

Each donor had around 9.8 milliliters of peripheral blood drawn. The extraction recovered at least 5 micrograms of total RNA per sample. V was trimmed by 4 bases and J by 8 bases, leaving 10 bases between them. The CDR3 contains 12 residues. Germline V gene lookup returns CDR1 SGHRS and CDR2 YFSETQ. The TCR was taken from an elderly man in good health. The V and J genes are TRBV5-1 and TRBJ2-1, with D maybe TRBD1 (5 bases). Specimen: blood. The CDR3 loop is CASSAGLDEQFF. The CDR3 coding sequence is TGCGCCAGCAGCGCAGGGCTTGATGAGCAGTTCTTC.